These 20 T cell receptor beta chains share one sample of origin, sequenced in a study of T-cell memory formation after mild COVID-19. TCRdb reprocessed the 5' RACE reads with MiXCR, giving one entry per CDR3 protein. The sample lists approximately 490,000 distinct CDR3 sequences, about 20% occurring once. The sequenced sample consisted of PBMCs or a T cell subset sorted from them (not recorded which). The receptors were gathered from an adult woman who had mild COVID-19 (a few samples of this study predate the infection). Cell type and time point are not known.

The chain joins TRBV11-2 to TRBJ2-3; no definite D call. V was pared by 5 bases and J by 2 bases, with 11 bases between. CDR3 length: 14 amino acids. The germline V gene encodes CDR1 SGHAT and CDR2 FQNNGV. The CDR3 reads CASSHNRLTDTQYF. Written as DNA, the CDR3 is TGTGCCAGCAGCCACAACCGACTCACAGATACGCAGTATTTT.

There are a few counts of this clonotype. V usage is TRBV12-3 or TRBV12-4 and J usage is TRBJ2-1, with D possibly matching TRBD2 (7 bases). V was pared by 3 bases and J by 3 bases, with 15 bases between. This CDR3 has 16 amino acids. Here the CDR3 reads CASSLERGGHYNEQFF. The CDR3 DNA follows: TGTGCCAGCAGTTTGGAGAGGGGGGGACACTACAATGAGCAGTTCTTC.

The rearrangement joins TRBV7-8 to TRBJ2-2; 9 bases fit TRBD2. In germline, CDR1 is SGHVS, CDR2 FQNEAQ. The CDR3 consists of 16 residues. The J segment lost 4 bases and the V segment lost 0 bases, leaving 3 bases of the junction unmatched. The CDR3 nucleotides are TGTGCCAGCAGCTTAGCCAGCGGGGGGCGCACCGGGGAGCTGTTTTTT. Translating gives CASSLASGGRTGELFF.

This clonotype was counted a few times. The CDR3 DNA reads TGTGCCAGCTCACGGACAGGGTGGGACGAAAAACTGTTTTTT. Amino acids: CASSRTGWDEKLFF. The chain carries TRBV18 and TRBJ1-4; 8 bases align to TRBD1. Per the germline V gene, CDR1 is KGHSH and CDR2 is LQKENI. The CDR3 spans 14 residues. Losses at the gene ends were 4 bases for V and 8 bases for J; bases not matched to a gene: 6.

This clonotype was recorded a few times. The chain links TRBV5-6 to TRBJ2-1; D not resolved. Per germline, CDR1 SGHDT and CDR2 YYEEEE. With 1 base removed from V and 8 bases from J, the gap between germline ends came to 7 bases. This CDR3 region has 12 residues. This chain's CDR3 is CASSLRDHEQFF. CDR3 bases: TGTGCCAGCAGCTTGAGAGATCATGAGCAGTTCTTC. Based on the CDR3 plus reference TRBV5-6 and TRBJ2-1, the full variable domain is DAGVTQSPTHLIKTRGQQVTLRCSPKSGHDTVSWYQQALGQGPQFIFQYYEEEERQRGNFPDRFSGHQFPNYSSELNVNALLLGDSALYLCASSLRDHEQFFGPGTRLTVL.

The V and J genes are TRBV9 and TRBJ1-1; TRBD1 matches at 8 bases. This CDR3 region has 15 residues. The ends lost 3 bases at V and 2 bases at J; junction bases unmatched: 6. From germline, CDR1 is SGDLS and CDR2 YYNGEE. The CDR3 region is CASSARDRINTEAFF. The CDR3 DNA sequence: TGTGCCAGCAGCGCCCGGGACAGGATCAACACTGAAGCTTTCTTT.

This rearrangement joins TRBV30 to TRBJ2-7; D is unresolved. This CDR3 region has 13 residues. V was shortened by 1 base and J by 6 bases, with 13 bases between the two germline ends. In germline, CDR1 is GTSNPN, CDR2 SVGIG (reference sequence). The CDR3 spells CAWSERLTAEQYF. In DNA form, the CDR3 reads TGTGCCTGGAGTGAAAGATTAACAGCCGAGCAGTACTTC.

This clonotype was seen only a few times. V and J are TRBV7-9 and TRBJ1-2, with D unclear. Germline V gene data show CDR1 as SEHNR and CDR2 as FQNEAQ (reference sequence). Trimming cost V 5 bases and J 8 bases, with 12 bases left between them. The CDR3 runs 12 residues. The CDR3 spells CASSTRALGYTF. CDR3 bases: TGTGCCAGCAGCACCCGGGCCCTAGGCTACACCTTC.

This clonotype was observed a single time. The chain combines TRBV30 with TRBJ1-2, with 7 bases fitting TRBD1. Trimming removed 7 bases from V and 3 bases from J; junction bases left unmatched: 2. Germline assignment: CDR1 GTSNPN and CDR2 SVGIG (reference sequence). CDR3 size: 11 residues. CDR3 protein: CALQGYYGYTF. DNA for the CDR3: TGTGCCTTACAGGGGTACTATGGCTACACCTTC.

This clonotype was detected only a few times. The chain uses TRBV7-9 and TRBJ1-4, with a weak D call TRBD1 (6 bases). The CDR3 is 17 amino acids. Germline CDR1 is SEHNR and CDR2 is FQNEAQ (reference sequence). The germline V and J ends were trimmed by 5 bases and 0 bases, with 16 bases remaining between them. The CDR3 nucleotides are TGTGCCAGCAGCACGACAGGTGTCCTCGCAACTAATGAAAAACTGTTTTTT. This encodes CASSTTGVLATNEKLFF.

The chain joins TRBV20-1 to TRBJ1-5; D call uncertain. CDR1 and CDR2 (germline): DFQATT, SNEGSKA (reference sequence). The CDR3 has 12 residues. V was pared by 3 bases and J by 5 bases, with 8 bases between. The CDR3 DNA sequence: TGCAGTGCTAGGGACGTTGATCAGCCCCAGCATTTT. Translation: CSARDVDQPQHF.

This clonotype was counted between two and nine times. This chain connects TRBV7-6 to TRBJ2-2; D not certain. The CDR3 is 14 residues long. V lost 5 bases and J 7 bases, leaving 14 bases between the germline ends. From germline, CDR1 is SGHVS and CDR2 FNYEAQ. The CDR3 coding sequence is TGTGCCAGCAGCCCTGGGGTCAAGGGCGGGGAGCTGTTTTTT. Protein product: CASSPGVKGGELFF. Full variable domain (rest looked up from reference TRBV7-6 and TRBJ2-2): GAGVSQSPRYKVTKRGQDVALRCDPISGHVSLYWYRQALGQGPEFLTYFNYEAQQDKSGLPNDRFSAERPEGSISTLTIQRTEQRDSAMYRCASSPGVKGGELFFGEGSRLTVL.

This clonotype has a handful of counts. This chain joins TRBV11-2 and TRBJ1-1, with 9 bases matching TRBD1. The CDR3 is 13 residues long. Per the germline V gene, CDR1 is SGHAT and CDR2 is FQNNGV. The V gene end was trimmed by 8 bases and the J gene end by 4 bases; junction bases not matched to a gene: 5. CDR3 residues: CASPGQGITEAFF. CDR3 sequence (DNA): TGTGCCAGCCCGGGACAGGGTATCACTGAAGCTTTCTTT. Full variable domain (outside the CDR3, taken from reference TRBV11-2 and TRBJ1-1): EAGVAQSPRYKIIEKRQSVAFWCNPISGHATLYWYQQILGQGPKLLIQFQNNGVVDDSQLPKDRFSAERLKGVDSTLKIQPAKLEDSAVYLCASPGQGITEAFFGQGTRLTVV.

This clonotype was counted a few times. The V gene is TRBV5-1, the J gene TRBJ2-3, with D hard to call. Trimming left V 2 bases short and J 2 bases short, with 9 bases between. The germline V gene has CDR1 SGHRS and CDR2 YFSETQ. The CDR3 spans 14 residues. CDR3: CASSLAQATDTQYF. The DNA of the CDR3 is TGCGCCAGCAGCTTAGCCCAAGCCACAGATACGCAGTATTTT.

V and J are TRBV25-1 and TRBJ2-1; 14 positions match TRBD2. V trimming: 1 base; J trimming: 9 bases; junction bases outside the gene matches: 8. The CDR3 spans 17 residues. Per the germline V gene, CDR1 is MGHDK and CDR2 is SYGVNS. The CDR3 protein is CASSESKTSGGASEQFF. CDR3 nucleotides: TGTGCCAGCAGTGAATCTAAGACTAGCGGGGGGGCCAGTGAGCAGTTCTTC. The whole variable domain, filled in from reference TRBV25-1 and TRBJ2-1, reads EADIYQTPRYLVIGTGKKITLECSQTMGHDKMYWYQQDPGMELHLIHYSYGVNSTEKGDLSSESTVSRIRTEHFPLTLESARPSHTSQYLCASSESKTSGGASEQFFGPGTRLTVL.

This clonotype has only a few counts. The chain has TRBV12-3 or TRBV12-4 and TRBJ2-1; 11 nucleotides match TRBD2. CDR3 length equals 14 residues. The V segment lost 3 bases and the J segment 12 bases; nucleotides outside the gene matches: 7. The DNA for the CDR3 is TGTGCCAGCAGTTTGATAGCGGGAGGGAGGTGGCAGTTCTTC. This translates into CASSLIAGGRWQFF.

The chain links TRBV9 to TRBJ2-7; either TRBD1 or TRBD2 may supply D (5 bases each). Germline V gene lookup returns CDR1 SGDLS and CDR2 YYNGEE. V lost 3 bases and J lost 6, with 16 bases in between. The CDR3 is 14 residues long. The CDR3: CASSARDLWGEQYF. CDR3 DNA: TGTGCCAGCAGCGCTCGGGACCTTTGGGGCGAGCAGTACTTC.

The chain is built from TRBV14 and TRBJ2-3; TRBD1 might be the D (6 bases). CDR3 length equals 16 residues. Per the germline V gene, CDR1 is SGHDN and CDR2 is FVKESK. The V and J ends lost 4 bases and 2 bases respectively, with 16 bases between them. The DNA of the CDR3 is TGTGCCAGCAGCCCACGACAGGCCCGTATCACAGATACGCAGTATTTT. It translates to CASSPRQARITDTQYF.

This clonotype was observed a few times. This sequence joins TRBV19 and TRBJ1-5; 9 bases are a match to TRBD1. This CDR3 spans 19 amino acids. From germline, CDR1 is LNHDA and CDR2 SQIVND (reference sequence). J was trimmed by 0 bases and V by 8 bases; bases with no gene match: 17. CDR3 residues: CASGNGGTGNLYSNQPQHF. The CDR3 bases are TGTGCCAGTGGCAACGGGGGGACAGGGAACCTTTATAGCAATCAGCCCCAGCATTTT. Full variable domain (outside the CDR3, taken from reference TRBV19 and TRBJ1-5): DGGITQSPKYLFRKEGQNVTLSCEQNLNHDAMYWYRQDPGQGLRLIYYSQIVNDFQKGDIAEGYSVSREKKESFPLTVTSAQKNPTAFYLCASGNGGTGNLYSNQPQHFGDGTRLSIL.

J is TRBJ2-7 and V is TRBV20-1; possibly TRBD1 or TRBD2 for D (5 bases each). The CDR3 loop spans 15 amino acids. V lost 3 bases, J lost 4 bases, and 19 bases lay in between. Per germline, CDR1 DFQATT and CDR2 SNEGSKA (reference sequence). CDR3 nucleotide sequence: TGCAGTGCTAGTATCATCGGAGGACACCCATACGAGCAGTACTTC. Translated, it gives CSASIIGGHPYEQYF.